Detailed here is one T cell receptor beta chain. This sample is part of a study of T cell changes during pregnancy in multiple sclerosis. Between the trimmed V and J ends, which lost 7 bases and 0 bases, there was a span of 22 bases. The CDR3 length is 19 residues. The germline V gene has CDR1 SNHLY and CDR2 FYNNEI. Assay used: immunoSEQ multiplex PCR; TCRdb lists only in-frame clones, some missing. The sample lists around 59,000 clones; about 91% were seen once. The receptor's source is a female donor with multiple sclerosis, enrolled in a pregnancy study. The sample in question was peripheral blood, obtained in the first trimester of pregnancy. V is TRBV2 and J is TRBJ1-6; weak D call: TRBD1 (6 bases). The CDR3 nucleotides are TGTGCCAGCAACCCTCGGGACACTTTTCCGAGCTCCTATAATTCACCCCTCCACTTT. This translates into CASNPRDTFPSSYNSPLHF.